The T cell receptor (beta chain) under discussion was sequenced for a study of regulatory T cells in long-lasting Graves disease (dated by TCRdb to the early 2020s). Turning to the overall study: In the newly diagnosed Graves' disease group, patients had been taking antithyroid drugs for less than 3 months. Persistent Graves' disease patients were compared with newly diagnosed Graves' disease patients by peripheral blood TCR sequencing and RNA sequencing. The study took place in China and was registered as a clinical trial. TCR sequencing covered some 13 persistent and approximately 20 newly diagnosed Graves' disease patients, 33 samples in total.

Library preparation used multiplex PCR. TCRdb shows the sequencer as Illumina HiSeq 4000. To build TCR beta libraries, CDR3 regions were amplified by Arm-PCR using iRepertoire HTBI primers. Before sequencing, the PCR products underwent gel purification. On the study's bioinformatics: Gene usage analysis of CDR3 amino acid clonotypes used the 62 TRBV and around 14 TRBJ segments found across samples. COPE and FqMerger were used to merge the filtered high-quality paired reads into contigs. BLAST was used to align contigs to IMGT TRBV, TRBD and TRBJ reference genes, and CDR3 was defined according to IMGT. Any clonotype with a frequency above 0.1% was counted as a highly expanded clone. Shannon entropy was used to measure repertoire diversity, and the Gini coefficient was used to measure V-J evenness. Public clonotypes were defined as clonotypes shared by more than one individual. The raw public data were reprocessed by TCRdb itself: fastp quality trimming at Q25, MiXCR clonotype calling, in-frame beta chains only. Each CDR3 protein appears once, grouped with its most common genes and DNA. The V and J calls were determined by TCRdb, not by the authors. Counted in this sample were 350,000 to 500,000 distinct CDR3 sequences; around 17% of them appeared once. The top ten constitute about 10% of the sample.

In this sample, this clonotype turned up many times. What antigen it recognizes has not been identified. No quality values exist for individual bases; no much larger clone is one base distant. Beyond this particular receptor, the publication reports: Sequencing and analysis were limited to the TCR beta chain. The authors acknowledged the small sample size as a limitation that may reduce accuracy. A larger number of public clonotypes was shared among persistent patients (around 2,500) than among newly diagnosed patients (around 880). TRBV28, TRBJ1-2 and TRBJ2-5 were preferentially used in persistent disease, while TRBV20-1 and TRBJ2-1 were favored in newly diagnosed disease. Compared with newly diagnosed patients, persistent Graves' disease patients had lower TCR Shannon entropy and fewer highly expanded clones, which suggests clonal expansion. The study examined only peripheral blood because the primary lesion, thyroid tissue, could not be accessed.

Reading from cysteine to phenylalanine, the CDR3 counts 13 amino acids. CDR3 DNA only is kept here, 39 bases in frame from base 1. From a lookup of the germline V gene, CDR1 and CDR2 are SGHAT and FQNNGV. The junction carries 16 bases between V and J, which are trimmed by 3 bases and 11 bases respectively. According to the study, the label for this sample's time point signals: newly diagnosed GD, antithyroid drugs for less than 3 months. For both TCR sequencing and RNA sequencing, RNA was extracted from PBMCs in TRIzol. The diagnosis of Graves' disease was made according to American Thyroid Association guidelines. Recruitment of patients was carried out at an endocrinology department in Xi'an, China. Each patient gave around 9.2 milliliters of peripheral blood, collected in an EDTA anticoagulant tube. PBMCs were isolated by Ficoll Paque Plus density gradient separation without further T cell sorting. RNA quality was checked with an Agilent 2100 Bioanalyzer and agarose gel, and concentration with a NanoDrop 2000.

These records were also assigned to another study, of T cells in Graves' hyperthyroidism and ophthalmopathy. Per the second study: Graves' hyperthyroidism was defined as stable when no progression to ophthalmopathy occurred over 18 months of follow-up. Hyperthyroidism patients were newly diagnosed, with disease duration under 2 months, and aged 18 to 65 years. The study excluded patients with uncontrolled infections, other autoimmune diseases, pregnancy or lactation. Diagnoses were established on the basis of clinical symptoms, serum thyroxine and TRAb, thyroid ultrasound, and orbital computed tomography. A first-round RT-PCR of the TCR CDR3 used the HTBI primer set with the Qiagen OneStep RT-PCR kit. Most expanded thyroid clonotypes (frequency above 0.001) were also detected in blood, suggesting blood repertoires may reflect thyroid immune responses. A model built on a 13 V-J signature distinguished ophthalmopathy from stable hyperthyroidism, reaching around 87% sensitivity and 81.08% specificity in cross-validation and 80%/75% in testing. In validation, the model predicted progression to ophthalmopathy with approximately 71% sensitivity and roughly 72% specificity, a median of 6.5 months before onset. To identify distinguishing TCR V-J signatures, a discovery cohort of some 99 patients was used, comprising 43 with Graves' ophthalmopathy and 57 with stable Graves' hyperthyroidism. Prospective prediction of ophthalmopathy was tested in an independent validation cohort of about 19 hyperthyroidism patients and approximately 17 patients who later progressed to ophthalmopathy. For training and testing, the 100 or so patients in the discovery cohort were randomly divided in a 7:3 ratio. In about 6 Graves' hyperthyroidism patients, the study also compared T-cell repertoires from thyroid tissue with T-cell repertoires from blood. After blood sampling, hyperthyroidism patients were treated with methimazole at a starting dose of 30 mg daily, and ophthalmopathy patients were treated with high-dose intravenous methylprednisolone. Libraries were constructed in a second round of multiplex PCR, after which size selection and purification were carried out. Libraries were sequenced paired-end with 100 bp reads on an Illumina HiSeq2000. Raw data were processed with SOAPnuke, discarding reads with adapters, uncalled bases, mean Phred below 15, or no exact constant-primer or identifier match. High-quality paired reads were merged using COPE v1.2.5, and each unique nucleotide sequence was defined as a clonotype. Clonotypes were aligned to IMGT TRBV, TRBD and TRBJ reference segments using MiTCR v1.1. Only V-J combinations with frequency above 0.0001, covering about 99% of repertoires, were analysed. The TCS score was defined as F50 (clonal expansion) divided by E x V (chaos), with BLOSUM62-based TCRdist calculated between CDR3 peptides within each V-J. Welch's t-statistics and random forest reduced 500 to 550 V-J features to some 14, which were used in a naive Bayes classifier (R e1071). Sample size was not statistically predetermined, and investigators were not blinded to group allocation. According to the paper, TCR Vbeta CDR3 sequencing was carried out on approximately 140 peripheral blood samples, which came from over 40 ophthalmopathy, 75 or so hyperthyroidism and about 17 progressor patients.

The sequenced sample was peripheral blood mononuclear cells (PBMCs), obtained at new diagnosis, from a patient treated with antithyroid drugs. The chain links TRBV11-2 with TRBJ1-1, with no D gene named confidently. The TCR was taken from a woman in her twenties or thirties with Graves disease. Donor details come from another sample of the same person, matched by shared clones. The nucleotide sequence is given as TGTGCCAGCAGCTTGAAGCCCGCGGACGGGGCTTTCTTT. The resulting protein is CASSLKPADGAFF.